A single sample gave rise to the 13 T cell receptor beta chains below, sequenced in a study of blood T cell repertoires in COVID-19 (TCRdb year 2020). Receptors were amplified or captured by the immunoSEQ multiplex PCR assay. What TCRdb holds here is the immuneACCESS table cut down to in-frame rearrangements. Part of the clones is not present; checked against another copy, under half of the missing clones reflect an unresolved V gene, and the others are unexplained. This sample is represented by about 120,000 clones; 70% to 80% of them were singletons. About 2.3% of the sample is in the top ten clones. Sequenced sample: peripheral blood. These receptors were taken from a man aged 45-65 years with acute or convalescent COVID-19.

V gene TRBV9 combines with J gene TRBJ1-2; a weak D match, TRBD1 (6 bases). The V end lost 4 bases, the J end lost 2 bases, and 15 bases lay between the germline ends. There are 15 residues in the CDR3. The germline V gene has CDR1 SGDLS and CDR2 YYNGEE. Here the CDR3 DNA reads TGTGCCAGCAGCCCCCCCCAGGGGACCAACTATGGCTACACCTTC. This translates into CASSPPQGTNYGYTF.

The rearrangement links TRBV3-1 (or the pseudogene TRBV3-2) to TRBJ2-6, with 8 bases that match TRBD1. The CDR3 consists of 18 residues. Germline assignment: CDR1 LGHDT and CDR2 YNNKEL (reference sequence). The junction had 10 bases not matched to a gene; V was cut back by 6 bases and J by 0 bases. The DNA of the CDR3 is TGTGCCAGCAGTTTAAGTGACAGGGGAAGCTCTGGGGCCAACGTCCTGACTTTC. This sequence encodes CASSLSDRGSSGANVLTF.

V is TRBV5-5 and J is TRBJ2-7; 7 bases are shared with TRBD2. CDR3 size: 15 residues. The V gene end was trimmed by 2 bases and the J gene end by 1 base; junction bases not matched to a gene: 6. CDR1 and CDR2 from the germline V gene are SGHKS and YYEKEE (reference sequence). The CDR3 DNA reads TGTGCCAGCAGCTTCATGGGACTACCTTCCTACGAGCAGTACTTC. It encodes CASSFMGLPSYEQYF.

The chain is built from TRBV28 and TRBJ2-5; 13 nucleotides agree with TRBD2. Germline V gene sequence: CDR1 MDHEN, CDR2 SYDVKM. This CDR3 is built from 16 residues. V lost 4 bases to trimming and J lost 5 bases; unmatched junction nucleotides: 7. CDR3 loop: CASSSRTSGRRETQYF. As DNA, the CDR3 is TGTGCCAGCAGTTCCCGGACTAGCGGGAGACGTGAGACCCAGTACTTC.

At least ten counts were recorded for this clone. The gene calls are TRBV2 and TRBJ2-7, with no clear D. V lost 2 bases and J 2 bases, leaving 10 bases between the germline ends. The CDR3 length is 14 residues. Looked up from germline, CDR1 is SNHLY and CDR2 is FYNNEI. CDR3 coding DNA: TGTGCCAGCAGTGAACCATTGAGAGCCTACGAGCAGTACTTC. Translation: CASSEPLRAYEQYF. The entire variable domain, with the rest obtained from reference TRBV2 and TRBJ2-7, is as follows: EPEVTQTPSHQVTQMGQEVILRCVPISNHLYFYWYRQILGQKVEFLVSFYNNEISEKSEIFDDQFSVERPDGSNFTLKIRSTKLEDSAMYFCASSEPLRAYEQYFGPGTRLTVT.

This clone is a singleton in its sample. The chain joins TRBV5-1 to TRBJ2-2; TRBD1 agrees at 9 bases. V was pared by 7 bases and J by 7 bases, with 8 bases of the junction left unmatched. The CDR3 is 14 residues long. From germline, CDR1 is SGHRS and CDR2 YFSETQ. The CDR3 DNA follows: TGCGCCAGCGGCAAACAGGGGGCTAACGGGGAGCTGTTTTTT. This codes for CASGKQGANGELFF.

This chain links TRBV5-1 with TRBJ2-5, with TRBD2 matching over 9 bases. Trimming removed 3 bases from V and 5 bases from J; junction bases left unmatched: 14. The CDR3 sequence is 17 residues long. The germline V gene has CDR1 SGHRS and CDR2 YFSETQ. The CDR3 spells CASSWGTSRGSTETQYF. CDR3 nucleotides: TGCGCCAGCAGCTGGGGGACTAGCCGGGGCTCGACGGAGACCCAGTACTTC.

V usage is TRBV5-6 and J usage is TRBJ1-4; D uncertain. The CDR3 sequence is 14 residues long. V lost 1 base and J lost 4, with 8 bases in between. From germline, CDR1 is SGHDT and CDR2 YYEEEE. The CDR3 loop is CASSLTQFNEKLFF. As DNA, the CDR3 is TGTGCCAGCAGCTTGACACAGTTTAATGAAAAACTGTTTTTT.

This rearrangement joins TRBV11-2 to TRBJ1-4, with D possibly TRBD1 on 6 matching bases. Trimming cost V 5 bases and J 5 bases, with 15 bases left between them. Looked up from germline, CDR1 is SGHAT and CDR2 is FQNNGV. The CDR3 has 15 amino acids. The CDR3, as DNA: TGTGCCAGCAGCCCCAGACAGGCTAAAAATGAAAAACTGTTTTTT. It specifies CASSPRQAKNEKLFF.

The sample holds one count of this clone. The gene calls are TRBV30 and TRBJ2-7; D might be TRBD1 (6 bases). Germline-derived CDR1 and CDR2 are GTSNPN and SVGIG (reference sequence). The CDR3 is made up of 13 amino acids. The V end lost 2 bases, the J end lost 4 bases, and 12 bases lay between the germline ends. This CDR3 reads CAWSPGVAYEQYF. The CDR3 DNA reads as TGTGCCTGGAGTCCAGGGGTCGCTTACGAGCAGTACTTC.

CDR3 DNA: TGTGCCAGCAGGACAGGGTACACAGATACGCAGTATTTT. Translation: CASRTGYTDTQYF. The J gene is TRBJ2-3, the V gene TRBV28; TRBD1 matches 7 bases. Germline V gene data show CDR1 as MDHEN and CDR2 as SYDVKM. The ends lost 6 bases at V and 2 bases at J; junction bases unmatched: 2. The CDR3 is 13 residues long.

The chain joins TRBV24-1 to TRBJ1-5; 12 bases agree with TRBD1. The V gene's germline CDR1 is KGHDR and CDR2 SFDVKD. CDR3 length equals 16 residues. Losses at the gene ends were 4 bases for V and 4 bases for J; bases not matched to a gene: 4. The chain's CDR3 is CATSDGTGGRNQPQHF. DNA of the CDR3: TGTGCCACCAGTGACGGGACAGGGGGCCGGAATCAGCCCCAGCATTTT.

The rearrangement links TRBV2 to TRBJ1-1, with 8 bases matching TRBD1. This CDR3 comprises 14 residues. The junction had 5 bases not matched to a gene; V was cut back by 4 bases and J by 4 bases. Germline CDR1 is SNHLY and CDR2 is FYNNEI. CDR3 residues: CASSVLGQGTEAFF. The CDR3 DNA reads TGTGCCAGCAGTGTTTTAGGACAGGGCACTGAAGCTTTCTTT. Based on the CDR3 plus reference TRBV2 and TRBJ1-1, the full variable domain is EPEVTQTPSHQVTQMGQEVILRCVPISNHLYFYWYRQILGQKVEFLVSFYNNEISEKSEIFDDQFSVERPDGSNFTLKIRSTKLEDSAMYFCASSVLGQGTEAFFGQGTRLTVV.